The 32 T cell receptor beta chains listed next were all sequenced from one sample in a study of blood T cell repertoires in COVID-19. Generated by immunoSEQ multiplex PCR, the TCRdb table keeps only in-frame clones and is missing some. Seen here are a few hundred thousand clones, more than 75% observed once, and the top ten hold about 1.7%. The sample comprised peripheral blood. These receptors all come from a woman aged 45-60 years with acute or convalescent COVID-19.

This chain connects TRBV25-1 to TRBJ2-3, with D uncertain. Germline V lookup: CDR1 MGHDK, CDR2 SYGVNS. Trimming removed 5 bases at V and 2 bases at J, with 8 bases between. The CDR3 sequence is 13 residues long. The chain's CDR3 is CASSPTFTDTQYF. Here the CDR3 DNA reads TGTGCCAGCAGTCCCACATTCACAGATACGCAGTATTTT.

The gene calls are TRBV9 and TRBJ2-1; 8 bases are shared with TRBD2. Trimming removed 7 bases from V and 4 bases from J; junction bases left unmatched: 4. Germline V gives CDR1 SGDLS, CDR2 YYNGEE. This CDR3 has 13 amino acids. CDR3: CASAGGVYNEQFF. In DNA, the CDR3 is TGTGCCAGCGCGGGAGGAGTTTACAATGAGCAGTTCTTC.

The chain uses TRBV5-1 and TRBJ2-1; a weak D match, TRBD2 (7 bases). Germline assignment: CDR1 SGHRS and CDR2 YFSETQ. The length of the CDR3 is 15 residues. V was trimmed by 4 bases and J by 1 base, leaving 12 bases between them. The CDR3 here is CASSPEGGSYNEQFF. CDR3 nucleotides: TGCGCCAGCAGCCCGGAGGGGGGGTCCTACAATGAGCAGTTCTTC.

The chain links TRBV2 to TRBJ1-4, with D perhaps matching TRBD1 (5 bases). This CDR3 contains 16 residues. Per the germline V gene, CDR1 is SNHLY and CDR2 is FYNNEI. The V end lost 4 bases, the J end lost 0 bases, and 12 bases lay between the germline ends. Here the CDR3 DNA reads TGTGCCAGCAGTGTACGACAGATCGCAACTAATGAAAAACTGTTTTTT. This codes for CASSVRQIATNEKLFF.

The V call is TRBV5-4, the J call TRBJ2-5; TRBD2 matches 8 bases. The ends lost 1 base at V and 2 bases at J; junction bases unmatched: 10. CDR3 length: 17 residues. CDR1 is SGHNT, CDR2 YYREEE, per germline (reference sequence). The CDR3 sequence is CASSLPRASGSQETQYF. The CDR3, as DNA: TGTGCCAGCAGCTTGCCGCGTGCTAGCGGGTCTCAAGAGACCCAGTACTTC.

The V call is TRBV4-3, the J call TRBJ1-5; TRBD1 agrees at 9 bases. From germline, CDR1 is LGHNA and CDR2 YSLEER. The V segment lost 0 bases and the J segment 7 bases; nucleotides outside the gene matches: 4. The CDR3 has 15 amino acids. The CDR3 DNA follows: TGCGCCAGCAGCCAAGATGGGACAGGGAAGCAGCCCCAGCATTTT. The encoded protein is CASSQDGTGKQPQHF.

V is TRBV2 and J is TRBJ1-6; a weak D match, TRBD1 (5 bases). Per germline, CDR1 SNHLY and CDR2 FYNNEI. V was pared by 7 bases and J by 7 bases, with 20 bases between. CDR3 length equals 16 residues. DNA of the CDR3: TGTGCCAGCAAGCCCAGGGTTTTGGCCGCGAATTCACCCCTCCACTTT. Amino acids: CASKPRVLAANSPLHF. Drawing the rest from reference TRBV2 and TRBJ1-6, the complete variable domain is EPEVTQTPSHQVTQMGQEVILRCVPISNHLYFYWYRQILGQKVEFLVSFYNNEISEKSEIFDDQFSVERPDGSNFTLKIRSTKLEDSAMYFCASKPRVLAANSPLHFGNGTRLTVT.

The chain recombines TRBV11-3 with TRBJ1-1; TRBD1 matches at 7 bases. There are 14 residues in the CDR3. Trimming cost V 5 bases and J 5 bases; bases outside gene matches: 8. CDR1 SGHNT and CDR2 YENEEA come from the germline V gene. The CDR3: CASSLGTASTEAFF. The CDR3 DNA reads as TGTGCCAGCAGCCTCGGGACAGCCAGTACTGAAGCTTTCTTT.

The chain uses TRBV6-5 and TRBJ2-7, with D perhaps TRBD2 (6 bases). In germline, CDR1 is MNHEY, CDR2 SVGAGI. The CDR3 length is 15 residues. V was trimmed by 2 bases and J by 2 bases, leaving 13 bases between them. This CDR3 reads CASSYRGTDTYEQYF. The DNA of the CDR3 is TGTGCCAGCAGTTACCGCGGGACGGATACCTACGAGCAGTACTTC.

The CDR3 DNA sequence: TGTGCCAGCAGCCAAGTGGGTCCCGGGGACTATGGCTACACCTTC. It codes for CASSQVGPGDYGYTF. The rearrangement joins TRBV4-2 to TRBJ1-2; no firm D call. Germline CDR1 is LGHNA and CDR2 is YNFKEQ. V gave up 1 base and J gave up 3 bases, with 12 bases separating them. This CDR3 has 15 residues.

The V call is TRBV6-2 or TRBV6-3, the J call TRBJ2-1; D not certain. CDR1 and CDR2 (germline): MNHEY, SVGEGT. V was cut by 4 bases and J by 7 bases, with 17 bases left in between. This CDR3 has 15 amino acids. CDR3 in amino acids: CASSSRQVFRNEQFF. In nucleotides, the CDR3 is TGTGCCAGCAGTTCCCGGCAGGTCTTTAGGAATGAGCAGTTCTTC.

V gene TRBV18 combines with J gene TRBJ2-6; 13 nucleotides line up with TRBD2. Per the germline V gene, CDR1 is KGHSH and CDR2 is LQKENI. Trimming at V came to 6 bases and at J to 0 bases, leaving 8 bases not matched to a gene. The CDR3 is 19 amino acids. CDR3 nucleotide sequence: TGTGCCAGCTCCCTCGGACTAGCGGGAGTGAGCTCTGGGGCCAACGTCCTGACTTTC. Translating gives CASSLGLAGVSSGANVLTF.

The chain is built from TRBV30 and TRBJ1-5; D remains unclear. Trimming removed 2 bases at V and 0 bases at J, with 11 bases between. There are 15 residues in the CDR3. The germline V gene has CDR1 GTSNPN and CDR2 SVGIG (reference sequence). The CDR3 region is CAWSRSGISNQPQHF. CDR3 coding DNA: TGTGCCTGGAGTAGGTCGGGGATTAGCAATCAGCCCCAGCATTTT.

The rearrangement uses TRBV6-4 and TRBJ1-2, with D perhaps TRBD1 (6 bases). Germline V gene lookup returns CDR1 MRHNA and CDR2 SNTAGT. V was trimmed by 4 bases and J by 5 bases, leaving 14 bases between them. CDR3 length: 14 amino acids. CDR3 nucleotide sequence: TGTGCCAGCAGTGTGACAGGTTCGGGGTATGGCTACACCTTC. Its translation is CASSVTGSGYGYTF.

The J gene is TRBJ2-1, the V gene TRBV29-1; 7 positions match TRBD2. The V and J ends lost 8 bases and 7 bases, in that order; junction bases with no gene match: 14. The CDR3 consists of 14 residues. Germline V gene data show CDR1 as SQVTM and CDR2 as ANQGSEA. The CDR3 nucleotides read TGCAGCCCCCGCGGGGGACGTCTGGATAATGAGCAGTTCTTC. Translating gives CSPRGGRLDNEQFF.

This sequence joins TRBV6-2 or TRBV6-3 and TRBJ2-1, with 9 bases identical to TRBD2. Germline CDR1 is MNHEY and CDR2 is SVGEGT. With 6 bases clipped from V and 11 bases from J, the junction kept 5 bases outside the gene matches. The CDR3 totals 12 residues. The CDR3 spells CASSLGLAKQFF. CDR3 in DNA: TGTGCCAGCAGCCTGGGACTAGCCAAGCAGTTCTTC.

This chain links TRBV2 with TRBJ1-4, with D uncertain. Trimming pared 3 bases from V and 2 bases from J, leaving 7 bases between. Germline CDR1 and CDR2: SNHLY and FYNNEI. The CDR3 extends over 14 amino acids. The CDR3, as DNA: TGTGCCAGCAGTGATAGCAGCACTAATGAAAAACTGTTTTTT. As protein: CASSDSSTNEKLFF.

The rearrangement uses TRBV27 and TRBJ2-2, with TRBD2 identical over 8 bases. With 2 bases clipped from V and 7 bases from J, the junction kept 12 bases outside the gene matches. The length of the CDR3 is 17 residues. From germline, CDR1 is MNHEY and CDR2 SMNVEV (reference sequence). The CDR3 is CASSLKSGAGVVGELFF. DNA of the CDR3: TGTGCCAGCAGTTTAAAATCAGGAGCGGGAGTGGTCGGGGAGCTGTTTTTT.

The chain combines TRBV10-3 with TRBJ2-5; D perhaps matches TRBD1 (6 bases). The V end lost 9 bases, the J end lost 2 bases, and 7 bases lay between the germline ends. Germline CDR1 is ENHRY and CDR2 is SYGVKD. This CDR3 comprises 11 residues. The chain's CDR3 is CAIGQQETQYF. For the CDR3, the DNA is TGTGCCATTGGACAGCAAGAGACCCAGTACTTC.

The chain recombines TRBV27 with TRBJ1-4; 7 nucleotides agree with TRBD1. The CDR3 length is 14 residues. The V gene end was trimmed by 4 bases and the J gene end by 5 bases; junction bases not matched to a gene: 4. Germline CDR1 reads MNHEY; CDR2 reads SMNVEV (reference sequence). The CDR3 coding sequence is TGTGCCAGCAGTTCAGACAGGGTGAATGAAAAACTGTTTTTT. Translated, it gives CASSSDRVNEKLFF.

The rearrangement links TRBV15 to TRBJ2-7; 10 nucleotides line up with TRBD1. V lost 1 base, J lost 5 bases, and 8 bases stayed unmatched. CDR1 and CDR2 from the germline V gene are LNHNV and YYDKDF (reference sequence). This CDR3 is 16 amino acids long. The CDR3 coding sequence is TGTGCCACCAGCAGAGGGGCCGGGACAGGGGACCACGAGCAGTACTTC. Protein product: CATSRGAGTGDHEQYF.

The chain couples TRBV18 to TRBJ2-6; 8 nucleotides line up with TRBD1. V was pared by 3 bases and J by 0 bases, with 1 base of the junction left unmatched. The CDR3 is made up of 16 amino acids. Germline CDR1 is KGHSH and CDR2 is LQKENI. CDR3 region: CASSPTGGSGANVLTF. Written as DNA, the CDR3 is TGTGCCAGCTCACCCACAGGGGGCTCTGGGGCCAACGTCCTGACTTTC. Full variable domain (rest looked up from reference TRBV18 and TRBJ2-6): NAGVMQNPRHLVRRRGQEARLRCSPMKGHSHVYWYRQLPEEGLKFMVYLQKENIIDESGMPKERFSAEFPKEGPSILRIQQVVRGDSAAYFCASSPTGGSGANVLTFGAGSRLTVL.

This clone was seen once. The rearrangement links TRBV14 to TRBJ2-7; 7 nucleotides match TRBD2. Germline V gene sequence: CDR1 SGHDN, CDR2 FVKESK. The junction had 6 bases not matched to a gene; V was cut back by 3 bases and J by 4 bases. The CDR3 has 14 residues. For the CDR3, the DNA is TGTGCCAGCAGCCAGGGACTACTGTATTACGAGCAGTACTTC. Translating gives CASSQGLLYYEQYF.

The CDR3 coding sequence is TGTGCCAGTAGTATAAGGGGGCTTAGCTACGAGCAGTACTTC. It specifies CASSIRGLSYEQYF. The chain combines TRBV19 with TRBJ2-7; 7 bases fit TRBD1. V shed 2 bases and J 3 bases; nucleotides not matched to a gene: 4. Germline CDR1 reads LNHDA; CDR2 reads SQIVND (reference sequence). The CDR3 loop spans 14 amino acids.

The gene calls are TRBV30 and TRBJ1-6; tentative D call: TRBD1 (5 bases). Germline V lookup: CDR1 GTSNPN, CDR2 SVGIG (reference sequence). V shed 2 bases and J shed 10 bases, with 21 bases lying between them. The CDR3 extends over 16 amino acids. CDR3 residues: CAWSLGRAPSGSPLHF. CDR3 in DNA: TGTGCCTGGAGTCTGGGCAGGGCCCCATCGGGCTCACCCCTCCACTTT.

CDR3 nucleotide sequence: TGTGCCAGCAGCCCCTATATTCCCGGGGAGCTGTTTTTT. It encodes CASSPYIPGELFF. The V call is TRBV9, the J call TRBJ2-2, with no clear D. CDR1 and CDR2 (germline): SGDLS, YYNGEE. The CDR3 has 13 residues. V lost 4 bases and J lost 6, with 10 bases in between.

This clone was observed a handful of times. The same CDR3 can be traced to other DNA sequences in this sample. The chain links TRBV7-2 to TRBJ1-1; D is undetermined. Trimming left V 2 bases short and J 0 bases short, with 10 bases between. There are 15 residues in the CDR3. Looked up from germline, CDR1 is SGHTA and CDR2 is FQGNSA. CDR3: CASSLRPGMNTEAFF. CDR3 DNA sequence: TGTGCCAGCAGCTTAAGGCCGGGAATGAACACTGAAGCTTTCTTT.

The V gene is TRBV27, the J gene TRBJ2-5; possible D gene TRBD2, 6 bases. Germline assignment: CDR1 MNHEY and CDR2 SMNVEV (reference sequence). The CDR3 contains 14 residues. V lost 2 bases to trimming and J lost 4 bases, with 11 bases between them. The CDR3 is CASSLGTGGETQYF. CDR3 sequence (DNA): TGTGCCAGCAGTTTAGGAACCGGGGGAGAGACCCAGTACTTC.

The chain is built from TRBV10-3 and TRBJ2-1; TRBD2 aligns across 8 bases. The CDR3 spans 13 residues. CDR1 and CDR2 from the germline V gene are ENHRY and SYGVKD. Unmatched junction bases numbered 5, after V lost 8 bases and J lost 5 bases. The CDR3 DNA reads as TGTGCCATCCAGCGGGAGTTCGACAATGAGCAGTTCTTC. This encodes CAIQREFDNEQFF.

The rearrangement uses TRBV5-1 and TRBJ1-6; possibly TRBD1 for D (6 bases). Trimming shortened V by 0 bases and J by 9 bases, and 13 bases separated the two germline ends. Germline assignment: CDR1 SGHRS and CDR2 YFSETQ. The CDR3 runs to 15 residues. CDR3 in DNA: TGCGCCAGCAGCTTGGCTCAGGGGCGGTTTTCACCCCTCCACTTT. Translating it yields CASSLAQGRFSPLHF.

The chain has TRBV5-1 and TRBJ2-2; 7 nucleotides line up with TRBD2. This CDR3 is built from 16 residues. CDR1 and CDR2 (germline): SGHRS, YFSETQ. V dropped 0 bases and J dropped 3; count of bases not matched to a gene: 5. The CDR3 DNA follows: TGCGCCAGCAGCTTGGCATCTAGCGGATACACCGGGGAGCTGTTTTTT. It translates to CASSLASSGYTGELFF.

The CDR3 loop reads CASSRQDLPYF. CDR3 bases: TGTGCCAGCAGTCGGCAGGACTTGCCGTACTTC. The V gene is TRBV28, the J gene TRBJ2-7, with D tentatively TRBD2 (5 bases). Per the germline V gene, CDR1 is MDHEN and CDR2 is SYDVKM. This CDR3 comprises 11 residues. Trimming took 5 bases from V and 12 from J, leaving 14 bases between them.